The entry below gives a single TCR beta chain sequence along with its context. This clonotype was seen only once. No cognate antigen has been identified for it. Within one base of it there is no much larger clone, and no base qualities were kept. A single read offers scant evidence. This entry is derived from a study of T cell repertoires in cytomegalovirus infection (dated by TCRdb to between 2019 and 2020). In terms of the full investigation: Alongside well-studied HLA-B-restricted epitopes, the peptide stimulations were aimed at recently identified HLA-C-restricted CMV epitopes, whose presentation resists viral immunomodulation. Because public TCR beta signatures pointed to carriage of CMV infection together with the matching HLA type, the HLA type of each donor mattered for the analysis.

Findings and caveats that apply to the study as a whole: In both this cohort and an independent roughly 400-donor cohort, the cumulative frequency of public TCR beta family members distinguished carriers of CMV infection plus the relevant HLA type. The ex vivo response was dominated by HLA-C-restricted CMV-specific TCR beta clonotypes, and the single most frequent clonotype in two of eight donors was supplied by these HLA-C-restricted clonotypes.

The reads were generated on an Illumina HiSeq 1500. Using fastp trimming at Q25 and MiXCR clonotype assembly, TCRdb reanalyzed the public sequencing data and kept in-frame beta chains. CDR3 protein sequences are deduplicated, and each keeps its most common genes and DNA. Here the sample has about 770,000 distinct CDR3 sequences; around 29% occur a single time. Under 15% of the sample is held by the ten biggest clonotypes. Explained via the paper, the treatment or condition label denotes: in vitro stimulation with specific CMV peptide epitopes to enrich CMV-specific T cells. The CDR1 and CDR2 encoded by the germline V gene are ENHRY and SYGVKD. The junction shows trimming of 6 bases on V and 5 bases on J, and the gene matches do not reach 8 bases of it. The CDR3, from cysteine to phenylalanine, totals 15 residues. The only DNA kept is the CDR3, 45 bases in frame from the first base.

Recombination joined TRBV10-3 with TRBJ2-3; 10 of the junction bases match TRBD1. The material was cultured CD8+ T cells from PBMCs, obtained from culture after CMV antigen stimulation. The sequence was collected from a human donor in good health (CMV status not recorded). Some clones in this sample may be carry-over from other donors' samples. At the DNA level, the sequence is TGTGCCATCAGAGTTCTGGACAGGGGGGGAGATACGCAGTATTTT. It specifies CAIRVLDRGGDTQYF.